These T cell receptor beta chains were read from a single sample in a study of monozygotic twins with inflammatory bowel disease. TCRdb reprocessed the 5' RACE reads and reports one entry per CDR3 protein, with no DNA. In all, the sample yields around 230,000 distinct CDR3 sequences. Sequences were obtained from blood. The receptors stem from a human donor with ulcerative colitis or Crohn's disease, or a healthy co-twin of an affected twin (not recorded which). The CDR3 runs from the conserved cysteine through the conserved F or W. Each record gives: J gene, V gene, CDR3 protein.

TRBJ1-1 TRBV20-1 CSARDSERLEAFF
TRBJ2-7 TRBV12-3/TRBV12-4 CASSGLAGVHEQYF
TRBJ1-1 TRBV3-1 CASSPSNRNTEAFF
TRBJ1-2 TRBV7-8 CASSGRAFYGYTF
TRBJ2-3 TRBV20-1 CSARLAGPTDTQYF
TRBJ1-6 TRBV18 CASSPGTGDSPLHF
TRBJ2-1 TRBV7-2 CASSRQTSRDEQFF
TRBJ2-3 TRBV3-1 CASSQNILGTDTQYF
TRBJ1-2 TRBV7-2 CASSVGTGNGYTF
TRBJ2-1 TRBV5-1 CASSLGAEMLLNEQFF
TRBJ2-5 TRBV7-2 CASSSGRLVGETQYF
TRBJ2-2 TRBV5-5 CASSRQNANTGELFF
TRBJ1-2 TRBV7-9 CASSPGVMNYGYTF
TRBJ1-2 TRBV5-5 CASSLVHRGDGYTF
TRBJ2-3 TRBV12-3/TRBV12-4 CASSKERTTDTQYF
TRBJ1-2 TRBV7-8 CASSLRDKPIGYTF
TRBJ2-7 TRBV14 CASSSRDRGVHEQYF
TRBJ1-2 TRBV25-1 CASSEDYDSTYGYTF
TRBJ2-1 TRBV7-6 CASSLAWPRTSGGANEQFF
TRBJ2-7 TRBV6-1 CAKPGTSSYEQYF
TRBJ1-5 TRBV20-1 CSVPSRQPRQPQHF
TRBJ2-3 TRBV5-6 CASSLEYADTQYF